This T cell receptor beta chain was retrieved from a study of blood T cell repertoires in COVID-19. Original analysis: How many nucleated cells were present was estimated from reference gene primer amplification. Produced via immunoSEQ multiplex PCR; TCRdb's table is partial and in-frame only. That table is the source of V, J and clone size, and D and trimming were worked out from the DNA. This table holds about 190,000 clones, 70% to 85% found once. Germline assignment: CDR1 SQVTM and CDR2 ANQGSEA. V gave up 3 bases and J gave up 5 bases; unmatched junction bases: 6. The CDR3 sequence is 14 residues long. This clone was seen just once. The recovered donors of Cohort 3 showed two negative PCRs, clearance, or symptom resolution.

The sample consisted of PBMCs or T cells enriched from blood (not recorded which). The source is a woman aged 25 to 39 who had recovered from COVID-19. The rearrangement joins TRBV29-1 to TRBJ2-2; TRBD2 aligns across 7 bases. CDR3 region: CSVETSHLTGELFF. CDR3 nucleotides: TGCAGCGTTGAGACTAGCCATTTGACCGGGGAGCTGTTTTTT.